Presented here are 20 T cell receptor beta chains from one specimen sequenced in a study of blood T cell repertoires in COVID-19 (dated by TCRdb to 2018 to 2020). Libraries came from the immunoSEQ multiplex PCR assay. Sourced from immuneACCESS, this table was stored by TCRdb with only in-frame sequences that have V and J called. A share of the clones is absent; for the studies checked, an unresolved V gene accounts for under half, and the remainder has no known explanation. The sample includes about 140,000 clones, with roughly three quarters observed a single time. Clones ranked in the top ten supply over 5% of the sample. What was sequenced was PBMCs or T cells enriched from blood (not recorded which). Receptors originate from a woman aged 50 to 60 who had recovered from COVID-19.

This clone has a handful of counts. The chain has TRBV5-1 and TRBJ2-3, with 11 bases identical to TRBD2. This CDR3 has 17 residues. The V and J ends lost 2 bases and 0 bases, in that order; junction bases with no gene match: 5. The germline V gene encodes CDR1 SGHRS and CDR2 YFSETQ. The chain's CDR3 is CASSFLTSGGSTDTQYF. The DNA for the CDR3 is TGCGCCAGCAGCTTTTTAACTAGCGGGGGAAGCACAGATACGCAGTATTTT.

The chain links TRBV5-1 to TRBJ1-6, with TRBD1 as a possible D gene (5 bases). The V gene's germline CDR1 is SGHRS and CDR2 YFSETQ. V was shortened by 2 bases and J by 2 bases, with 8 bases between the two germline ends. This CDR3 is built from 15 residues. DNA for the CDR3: TGCGCCAGCAGCTTCCGGACAACCTATAATTCACCCCTCCACTTT. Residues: CASSFRTTYNSPLHF.

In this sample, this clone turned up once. The CDR3 sequence is CASSLLGVSNQPQHF. The CDR3 DNA reads TGTGCCAGCAGTTTACTTGGAGTCTCGAATCAGCCCCAGCATTTT. The chain employs TRBV27 and TRBJ1-5; D call uncertain. In germline, CDR1 is MNHEY, CDR2 SMNVEV (reference sequence). V was pared by 2 bases and J by 4 bases, with 12 bases between. CDR3 length: 15 amino acids.

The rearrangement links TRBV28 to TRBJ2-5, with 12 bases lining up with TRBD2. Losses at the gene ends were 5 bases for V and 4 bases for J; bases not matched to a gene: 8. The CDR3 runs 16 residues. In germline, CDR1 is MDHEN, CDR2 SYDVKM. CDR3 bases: TGTGCCAGCAGTCCCCCCGGACTAGCGGGGTTAGAGACCCAGTACTTC. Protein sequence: CASSPPGLAGLETQYF.

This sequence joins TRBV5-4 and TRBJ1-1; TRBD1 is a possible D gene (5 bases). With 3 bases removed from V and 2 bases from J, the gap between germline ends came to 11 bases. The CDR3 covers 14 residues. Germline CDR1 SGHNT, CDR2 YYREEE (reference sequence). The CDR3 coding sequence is TGTGCCAGCAGCTCGGAAGACAGAAACACTGAAGCTTTCTTT. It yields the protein CASSSEDRNTEAFF.

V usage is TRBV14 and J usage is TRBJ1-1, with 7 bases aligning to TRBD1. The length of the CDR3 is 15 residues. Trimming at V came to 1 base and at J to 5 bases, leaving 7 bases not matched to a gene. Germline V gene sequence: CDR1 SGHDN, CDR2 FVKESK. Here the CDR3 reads CASSQGTGQGTEAFF. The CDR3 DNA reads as TGTGCCAGCAGCCAAGGGACAGGTCAGGGGACTGAAGCTTTCTTT.

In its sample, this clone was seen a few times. As DNA, the CDR3 is TGTGCCACCACAGGGGGGCAAACTGCGAACACCGGGGAGCTGTTTTTT. Its protein is CATTGGQTANTGELFF. The chain has TRBV19 and TRBJ2-2; 8 bases line up with TRBD1. CDR3 length: 16 residues. V lost 10 bases, J lost 0 bases, and 10 bases stayed unmatched. Germline CDR1 is LNHDA and CDR2 is SQIVND (reference sequence).

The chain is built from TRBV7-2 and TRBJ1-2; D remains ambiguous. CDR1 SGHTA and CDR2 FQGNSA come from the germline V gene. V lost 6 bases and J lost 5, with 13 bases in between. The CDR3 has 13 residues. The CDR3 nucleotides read TGTGCCAGCAGTTCCGGGATCTCTTATGGCTACACCTTC. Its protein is CASSSGISYGYTF.

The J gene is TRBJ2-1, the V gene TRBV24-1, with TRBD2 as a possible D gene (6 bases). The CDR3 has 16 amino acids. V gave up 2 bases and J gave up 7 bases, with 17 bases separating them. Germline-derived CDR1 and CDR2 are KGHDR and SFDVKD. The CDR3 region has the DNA TGTGCCACCAGTGATTCTTTCGGCGGGGCGGCGAATGAGCAGTTCTTC. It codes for CATSDSFGGAANEQFF.

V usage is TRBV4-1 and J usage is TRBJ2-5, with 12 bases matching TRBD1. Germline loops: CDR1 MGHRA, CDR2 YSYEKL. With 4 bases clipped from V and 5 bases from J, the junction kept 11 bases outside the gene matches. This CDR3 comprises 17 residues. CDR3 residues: CASSPLFGTGGEETQYF. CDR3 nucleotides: TGCGCCAGCAGCCCGTTGTTTGGGACAGGGGGCGAGGAGACCCAGTACTTC.

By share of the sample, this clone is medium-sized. Here the CDR3 reads CASSHRGSPSGGNQPQHF. DNA for the CDR3: TGTGCCAGCAGCCACCGGGGAAGCCCATCGGGGGGCAATCAGCCCCAGCATTTT. The chain combines TRBV2 with TRBJ1-5, with D possibly being TRBD1 (5 bases). From germline, CDR1 is SNHLY and CDR2 FYNNEI. This CDR3 has 18 amino acids. V was cut by 6 bases and J by 2 bases, with 23 bases left in between.

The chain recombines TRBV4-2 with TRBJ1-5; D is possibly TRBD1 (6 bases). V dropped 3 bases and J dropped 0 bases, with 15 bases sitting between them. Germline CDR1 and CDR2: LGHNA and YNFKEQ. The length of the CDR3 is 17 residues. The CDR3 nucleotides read TGTGCCAGCAGCCACGAGGACAGAGAGCATAGCAATCAGCCCCAGCATTTT. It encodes CASSHEDREHSNQPQHF.

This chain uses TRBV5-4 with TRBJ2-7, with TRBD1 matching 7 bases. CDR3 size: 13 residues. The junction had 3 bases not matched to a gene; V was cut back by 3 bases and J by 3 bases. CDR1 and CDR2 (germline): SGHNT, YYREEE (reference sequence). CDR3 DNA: TGTGCCAGCAGCTCCACAGGGGACTACGAGCAGTACGTC. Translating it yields CASSSTGDYEQYV.

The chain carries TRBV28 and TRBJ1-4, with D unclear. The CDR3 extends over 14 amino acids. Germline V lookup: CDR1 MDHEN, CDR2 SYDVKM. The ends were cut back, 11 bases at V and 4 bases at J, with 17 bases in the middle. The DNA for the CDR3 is TGTGCCTGCGGACGGAGGATATTTAATGAAAAACTGTTTTTT. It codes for CACGRRIFNEKLFF.

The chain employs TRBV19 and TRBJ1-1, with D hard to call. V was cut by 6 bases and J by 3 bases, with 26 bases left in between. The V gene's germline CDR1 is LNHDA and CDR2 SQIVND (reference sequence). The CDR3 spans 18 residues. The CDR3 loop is CASSLPREETPWDTEAFF. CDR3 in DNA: TGTGCCAGTAGCCTGCCGAGGGAGGAAACTCCCTGGGACACTGAAGCTTTCTTT.

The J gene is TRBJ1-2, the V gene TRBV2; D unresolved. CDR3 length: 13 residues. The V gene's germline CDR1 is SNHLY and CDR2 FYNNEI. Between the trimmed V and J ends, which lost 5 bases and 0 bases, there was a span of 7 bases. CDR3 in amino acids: CASSTSANYGYTF. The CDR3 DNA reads TGTGCCAGCAGTACGAGTGCTAACTATGGCTACACCTTC.

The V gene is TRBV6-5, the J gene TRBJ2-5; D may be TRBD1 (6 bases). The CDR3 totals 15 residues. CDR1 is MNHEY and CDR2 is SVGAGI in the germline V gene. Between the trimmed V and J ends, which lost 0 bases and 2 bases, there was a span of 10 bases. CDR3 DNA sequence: TGTGCCAGCAGTTACTCAACAGGGCTACAAGAGACCCAGTACTTC. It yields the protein CASSYSTGLQETQYF.

CDR3 loop: CASSPGTALGEQYF. DNA for the CDR3: TGCGCCAGCAGCCCCGGGACAGCCCTGGGGGAGCAGTACTTC. This chain joins TRBV5-1 and TRBJ2-7, with TRBD1 matching 7 bases. V shed 4 bases, J shed 7 bases, and the junction held 11 bases outside the gene matches. This CDR3 comprises 14 residues. CDR1 and CDR2 (germline): SGHRS, YFSETQ.

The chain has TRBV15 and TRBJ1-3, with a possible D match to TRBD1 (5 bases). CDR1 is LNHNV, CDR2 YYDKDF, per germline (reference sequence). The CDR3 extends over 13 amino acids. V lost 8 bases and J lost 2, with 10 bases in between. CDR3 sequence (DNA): TGTGCCACCGGGGGGAGCACTGGAAACACCATATATTTT. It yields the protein CATGGSTGNTIYF.

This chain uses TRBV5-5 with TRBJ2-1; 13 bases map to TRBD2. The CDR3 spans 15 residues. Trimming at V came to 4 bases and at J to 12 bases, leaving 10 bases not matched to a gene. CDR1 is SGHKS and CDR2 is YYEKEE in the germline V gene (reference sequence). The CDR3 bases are TGTGCCAGCAGCGTGGGACTAGCGGGGACGTTTGGGCAGTTCTTC. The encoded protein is CASSVGLAGTFGQFF.